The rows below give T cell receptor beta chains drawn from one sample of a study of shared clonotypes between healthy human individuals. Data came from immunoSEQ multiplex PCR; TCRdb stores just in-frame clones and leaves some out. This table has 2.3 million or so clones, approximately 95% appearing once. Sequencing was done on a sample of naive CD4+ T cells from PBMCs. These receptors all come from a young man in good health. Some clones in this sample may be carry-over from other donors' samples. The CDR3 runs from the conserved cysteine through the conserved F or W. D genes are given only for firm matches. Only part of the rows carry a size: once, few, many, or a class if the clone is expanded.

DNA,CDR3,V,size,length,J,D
TGTGCCAGCAGGAGCCCCCAAAGTCTGACCATATATTTT,CASRSPQSLTIYF,TRBV6-6,-,13,TRBJ1-3,-
TGTGCCAGCAGCTTAGGGGGGACAACTAATGAAAAACTGTTTTTT,CASSLGGTTNEKLFF,TRBV7-8,-,15,TRBJ1-4,-
TGCGCCAGCAGCTTGGAGGGAGGGGGCGATGGAGAGACCCAGTACTTC,CASSLEGGGDGETQYF,TRBV5-1,-,16,TRBJ2-5,-
TGCGCCAGCAGCTTGGAGAGGGGAACGAACACCGGGGAGCTGTTTTTT,CASSLERGTNTGELFF,TRBV5-1,-,16,TRBJ2-2,-
TGCGCCAGCAGCTTACAGGGGGCATCCTACAATGAGCAGTTCTTC,CASSLQGASYNEQFF,TRBV5-1,-,15,TRBJ2-1,TRBD1
TGTGCCAGCAGCCCGACGGGAAACACCGGGGAGCTGTTTTTT,CASSPTGNTGELFF,TRBV5-4,-,14,TRBJ2-2,-
TGTGCCAGTAGCGACAGGGTGAGCACCGGGGAGCTGTTTTTT,CASSDRVSTGELFF,TRBV19,-,14,TRBJ2-2,TRBD1
TGTGCCAGCAGCCCGACAGTATCCCCGCCGGATACGCAGTATTTT,CASSPTVSPPDTQYF,TRBV9,-,15,TRBJ2-3,-
TGTGCCATCAGTGCCGGGTCCTACAATGAGCAGTTCTTC,CAISAGSYNEQFF,TRBV10-3,-,13,TRBJ2-1,-
TGCGCCAGCAGCCAAGATACCCCTAGCGGGAGAAGGTACAATGAGCAGTTCTTC,CASSQDTPSGRRYNEQFF,TRBV4-3,-,18,TRBJ2-1,TRBD2
TGTGCCAGCAGCGTAGGGGTCAAGATGAACACTGAAGCTTTCTTT,CASSVGVKMNTEAFF,TRBV9,few,15,TRBJ1-1,-
TGTGCCATCAGGCAGGGGGCCGAGGGCACAGATACGCAGTATTTT,CAIRQGAEGTDTQYF,TRBV10-3,-,15,TRBJ2-3,TRBD1
TGTGCCAGCTCGTCGGGACGGAACTATGGCTACACCTTC,CASSSGRNYGYTF,TRBV18,-,13,TRBJ1-2,-
TGTGCCAGCAGCTTGCGACAGGGGGTCACAGATACGCAGTATTTT,CASSLRQGVTDTQYF,TRBV7-9,-,15,TRBJ2-3,TRBD1
TGTGCCAGCAGTTTTTTGGCTAGCGGGACCCCATACAATGAGCAGTTCTTC,CASSFLASGTPYNEQFF,TRBV27,-,17,TRBJ2-1,TRBD2
TGTGCCAGCAGCCTACAGGGATCAGATACGCAGTATTTT,CASSLQGSDTQYF,TRBV7-2,-,13,TRBJ2-3,-
TGTGCCTGGAGCACAGGGTTTGGCAATCAGCCCCAGCATTTT,CAWSTGFGNQPQHF,TRBV30,-,14,TRBJ1-5,-
TGCGCCAGCAGCTTGCAGTCGGCAGGAGACGGAAACACCATATATTTT,CASSLQSAGDGNTIYF,TRBV5-1,-,16,TRBJ1-3,-
TGTGCCAGCAGCGTAGACTCTAGCGGGAGTAGGGATGAGCAGTTCTTC,CASSVDSSGSRDEQFF,TRBV9,-,16,TRBJ2-1,TRBD2
TGTGCCAGCAGCTTAGGAAGTAGGGGGCCCTACGAGCAGTACTTC,CASSLGSRGPYEQYF,TRBV11-2,-,15,TRBJ2-7,TRBD1
TGCGCCAGCAGCCAAGATCATAGCAGACAAGAGACCCAGTACTTC,CASSQDHSRQETQYF,TRBV4-3,-,15,TRBJ2-5,-
TGTGCCAGCACTGGGGGCCACGACCAAAAAAGAGTGGAGCAGTTCTTC,CASTGGHDQKRVEQFF,TRBV7-4,-,16,TRBJ2-1,-
TGCAGCGCAAATATCGACAGGAACACTGAAGCTTTCTTT,CSANIDRNTEAFF,TRBV29-1,-,13,TRBJ1-1,-
TGTGCCAGCAGAGCGGGAGGCACCGGGGAGCTGTTTTTT,CASRAGGTGELFF,TRBV28,-,13,TRBJ2-2,TRBD2
TGTGCCACCCGGGGCTTGGGGACGGATGAGCAGTTCTTC,CATRGLGTDEQFF,TRBV19,-,13,TRBJ2-1,-
TGTGCCAGCAGCTTGATTCGTGAGAGCACTGAAGCTTTCTTT,CASSLIRESTEAFF,TRBV7-3,few,14,TRBJ1-1,-
TGTGCCTGGAGTGCCGGGGCGGGGGGAAACACCATATATTTT,CAWSAGAGGNTIYF,TRBV30,-,14,TRBJ1-3,-
TGCGCCAGCAGCGGTCCCGGGACTAGCGGGAGGGTCGATGAGCAGTTCTTC,CASSGPGTSGRVDEQFF,TRBV5-1,-,17,TRBJ2-1,TRBD2